These 27 T cell receptor beta chains originate from one sample sequenced in a study of blood T cell repertoires in COVID-19. Libraries were prepared by immunoSEQ multiplex PCR; TCRdb keeps only in-frame clonotypes and omits some of them. The profile shows roughly 200,000 clones, roughly 86% of them singletons. Source material: peripheral blood. The receptor source for this set is a man aged 55 to 70 with acute or convalescent COVID-19.

This clone appeared once. This rearrangement joins TRBV7-2 to TRBJ1-5, with a tentative D call TRBD1 (5 bases). The CDR3 spans 15 residues. Germline V gene sequence: CDR1 SGHTA, CDR2 FQGNSA. Trimming pared 2 bases from V and 0 bases from J, leaving 8 bases between. The DNA for the CDR3 is TGTGCCAGCAGCTTACAACAGGATAGCAATCAGCCCCAGCATTTT. Encoded protein: CASSLQQDSNQPQHF.

V is TRBV6-5 and J is TRBJ1-5; 8 nucleotides line up with TRBD1. V gave up 6 bases and J gave up 0 bases; unmatched junction bases: 4. Looked up from germline, CDR1 is MNHEY and CDR2 is SVGAGI. There are 15 residues in the CDR3. The CDR3 loop is CASSLDRGSNQPQHF. The CDR3 DNA follows: TGTGCCAGCAGCCTCGACAGGGGTAGCAATCAGCCCCAGCATTTT.

This sequence joins TRBV28 and TRBJ2-2, with D possibly matching TRBD2 (5 bases). CDR3 length equals 17 residues. V was shortened by 5 bases and J by 1 base, with 17 bases between the two germline ends. Looked up from germline, CDR1 is MDHEN and CDR2 is SYDVKM. CDR3 region: CASSQPGRGKNTGELFF. Written as DNA, the CDR3 is TGTGCCAGCAGTCAACCGGGTCGGGGAAAGAACACCGGGGAGCTGTTTTTT.

The table lists this clone with a few counts. J is TRBJ2-7 and V is TRBV10-3; 8 nucleotides match TRBD1. This CDR3 region has 15 residues. The V gene's germline CDR1 is ENHRY and CDR2 SYGVKD. V lost 0 bases to trimming and J lost 5 bases; unmatched junction nucleotides: 6. The CDR3 DNA sequence: TGTGCCATCAGTGAGTCGGGACAGGCCACCAACGAGCAGTACTTC. Residues: CAISESGQATNEQYF.

This clone came up once. The gene calls are TRBV4-2 and TRBJ1-6; D may be TRBD1 (6 bases). The CDR3 is 16 amino acids. V lost 0 bases and J 8 bases, leaving 14 bases between the germline ends. Germline V lookup: CDR1 LGHNA, CDR2 YNFKEQ. CDR3 in DNA: TGTGCCAGCAGCCAAGATAGTATCCAGGGGTATTCACCCCTCCACTTT. This codes for CASSQDSIQGYSPLHF.

The chain uses TRBV5-1 and TRBJ2-5; 10 bases map to TRBD1. This CDR3 has 17 residues. The junction had 14 bases not matched to a gene; V was cut back by 4 bases and J by 5 bases. Germline V lookup: CDR1 SGHRS, CDR2 YFSETQ. The CDR3 region has the DNA TGCGCCAGCAGCCCGGGTGTGACAGGGGGCGCATTGGAGACCCAGTACTTC. Translated, it gives CASSPGVTGGALETQYF. Full variable domain (rest looked up from reference TRBV5-1 and TRBJ2-5): KAGVTQTPRYLIKTRGQQVTLSCSPISGHRSVSWYQQTPGQGLQFLFEYFSETQRNKGNFPGRFSGRQFSNSRSEMNVSTLELGDSALYLCASSPGVTGGALETQYFGPGTRLLVL.

The chain has TRBV7-8 and TRBJ1-2, with D tentatively TRBD1 (6 bases). Trimming took off 2 bases at V and 2 bases at J, with 21 bases between the two ends. This CDR3 comprises 18 residues. Germline V CDR1 and CDR2: SGHVS, FQNEAQ. The CDR3 spells CASSLRADWAGANYGYTF. In DNA, the CDR3 is TGTGCCAGCAGCTTAAGGGCCGATTGGGCAGGGGCCAACTATGGCTACACCTTC.

The chain has TRBV4-2 and TRBJ2-7, with 9 positions matching TRBD2. The J segment lost 4 bases and the V segment lost 3 bases, leaving 13 bases of the junction unmatched. CDR1 and CDR2 from the germline V gene are LGHNA and YNFKEQ. The CDR3 extends over 17 amino acids. The CDR3 DNA follows: TGTGCCAGCAGCCAGCCCGCAGAGGCTAGCGGGGCGTACGAGCAGTACTTC. It is translated as CASSQPAEASGAYEQYF.

The chain employs TRBV6-6 and TRBJ1-5, with 9 bases identical to TRBD1. Germline assignment: CDR1 MNHNY and CDR2 SVGAGI (reference sequence). This CDR3 spans 14 amino acids. Trimming cost V 8 bases and J 5 bases; bases outside gene matches: 7. CDR3 protein: CASRSGQGHQPQHF. CDR3 nucleotides: TGTGCCAGCCGCTCAGGACAGGGGCATCAGCCCCAGCATTTT.

This chain links TRBV12-5 with TRBJ1-1; 8 bases are a match to TRBD1. The ends lost 3 bases at V and 6 bases at J; junction bases unmatched: 3. Germline V CDR1 and CDR2: LGHNT, FRNRAP. The CDR3 consists of 13 residues. CDR3 sequence (DNA): TGTGCTAGTGGTTTCGTACAGGGGGCTGAAGCTTTCTTT. It translates to CASGFVQGAEAFF. The full variable domain, in which reference TRBV12-5 and TRBJ1-1 provide the parts outside the CDR3, is DARVTQTPRHKVTEMGQEVTMRCQPILGHNTVFWYRQTMMQGLELLAYFRNRAPLDDSGMPKDRFSAEMPDATLATLKIQPSEPRDSAVYFCASGFVQGAEAFFGQGTRLTVV.

The chain uses TRBV18 and TRBJ1-2; D may be TRBD1 (5 bases). The CDR3 is 13 amino acids. Germline-derived CDR1 and CDR2 are KGHSH and LQKENI. V was shortened by 1 base and J by 6 bases, with 9 bases between the two germline ends. As DNA, the CDR3 is TGTGCCAGCTCACCACTTGAAGGGGATGGCTACACCTTC. Protein: CASSPLEGDGYTF. The full variable domain, its missing parts supplied by reference TRBV18 and TRBJ1-2, is NAGVMQNPRHLVRRRGQEARLRCSPMKGHSHVYWYRQLPEEGLKFMVYLQKENIIDESGMPKERFSAEFPKEGPSILRIQQVVRGDSAAYFCASSPLEGDGYTFGSGTRLTVV.

The rearrangement uses TRBV7-8 and TRBJ2-5; TRBD2 aligns across 16 bases. Unmatched junction bases numbered 7, after V lost 4 bases and J lost 5 bases. CDR3 length: 17 amino acids. CDR1 and CDR2 from the germline V gene are SGHVS and FQNEAQ. CDR3 amino acids: CASSSGTSGGAGETQYF. In nucleotides, the CDR3 is TGTGCCAGCAGCTCAGGGACTAGCGGGGGGGCAGGGGAGACCCAGTACTTC.

The chain uses TRBV6-5 and TRBJ1-2; D is uncertain. Germline values: CDR1 MNHEY, CDR2 SVGAGI. This CDR3 has 12 amino acids. Trimming shortened V by 4 bases and J by 4 bases, and 7 bases separated the two germline ends. The CDR3 reads CASSSGIYGYTF. The CDR3, as DNA: TGTGCCAGCAGTTCAGGAATCTATGGCTACACCTTC.

This chain links TRBV7-2 with TRBJ1-1; 9 nucleotides line up with TRBD1. Trimming at V came to 5 bases and at J to 9 bases, leaving 13 bases not matched to a gene. This CDR3 spans 15 amino acids. Germline CDR1 and CDR2: SGHTA and FQGNSA. The chain's CDR3 is CASSTGGTGPQKAFF. In DNA form, the CDR3 reads TGTGCCAGCAGCACTGGGGGGACAGGGCCCCAAAAAGCTTTCTTT.

The chain recombines TRBV7-2 with TRBJ2-5, with 8 bases aligning to TRBD1. With 4 bases clipped from V and 5 bases from J, the junction kept 9 bases outside the gene matches. The length of the CDR3 is 15 residues. CDR1 is SGHTA, CDR2 FQGNSA, per germline. This CDR3 reads CASSSRGRFSETQYF. The CDR3 DNA is TGTGCCAGCAGCTCCAGGGGGCGCTTCTCGGAGACCCAGTACTTC.

This chain uses TRBV28 with TRBJ1-1; D gene ambiguous. Germline V gene sequence: CDR1 MDHEN, CDR2 SYDVKM. V shed 6 bases and J shed 4 bases, with 21 bases lying between them. This CDR3 region has 16 residues. In DNA, the CDR3 is TGTGCCAGCAGCCCATGGGCCGGGATCGGGTTCACTGAAGCTTTCTTT. Its protein product is CASSPWAGIGFTEAFF.

This clone was seen only once. The V and J genes are TRBV28 and TRBJ1-2, with no clear D. Germline V gene sequence: CDR1 MDHEN, CDR2 SYDVKM. This CDR3 is built from 17 residues. Trimming removed 2 bases from V and 5 bases from J, with 21 bases in between. The CDR3 here is CASSLGYWSRSGYGYTF. The CDR3 DNA is TGTGCCAGCAGTTTAGGTTATTGGTCTCGGTCGGGGTATGGCTACACCTTC.

The chain carries TRBV5-5 and TRBJ1-6, with a weak D call TRBD1 (6 bases). Trimming left V 2 bases short and J 0 bases short, with 18 bases between. This CDR3 contains 19 residues. The germline gives CDR1 SGHKS, CDR2 YYEKEE (reference sequence). The CDR3 protein is CASSLMSGTPSSYNSPLHF. The CDR3 region has the DNA TGTGCCAGCAGCTTAATGTCCGGGACACCTAGCTCCTATAATTCACCCCTCCACTTT.

CDR3 region: CATPGLVSNEQFF. CDR3 nucleotides: TGTGCCACCCCGGGACTAGTCTCCAATGAGCAGTTCTTC. This chain connects TRBV12-3 or TRBV12-4 to TRBJ2-1; 8 positions match TRBD2. There are 13 residues in the CDR3. J lost 6 bases, V lost 10 bases, and 8 bases had no gene match.

The chain joins TRBV6-6 to TRBJ2-5; D is unclear. V was pared by 0 bases and J by 3 bases, with 11 bases between. The CDR3 has 15 residues. CDR1 and CDR2 from the germline V gene are MNHNY and SVGAGI (reference sequence). The CDR3 reads CASSYSGQMEETQYF. The CDR3 coding sequence is TGTGCCAGCAGTTACTCGGGCCAGATGGAAGAGACCCAGTACTTC.

The chain employs TRBV18 and TRBJ2-2; the D gene is possibly TRBD1 (5 bases). CDR1 is KGHSH, CDR2 LQKENI, per germline. Trimming removed 4 bases from V and 7 bases from J, with 13 bases in between. This CDR3 is 14 amino acids long. CDR3 sequence (DNA): TGTGCCAGCTCACTACAAGGGGCCGACGGGGAGCTGTTTTTT. This translates into CASSLQGADGELFF.

The chain carries TRBV3-1 (or the pseudogene TRBV3-2) and TRBJ1-6, with 8 bases that match TRBD1. Trimming at V came to 1 base and at J to 9 bases, leaving 8 bases not matched to a gene. In germline, CDR1 is LGHDT, CDR2 YNNKEL (reference sequence). The CDR3 is 16 amino acids. CDR3 DNA: TGTGCCAGCAGCCAAGCGCTCGGACAGGGACCTTCACCCCTCCACTTT. Its translation is CASSQALGQGPSPLHF.

This chain links TRBV28 with TRBJ2-7; TRBD2 agrees at 14 bases. Germline V gene lookup returns CDR1 MDHEN and CDR2 SYDVKM. Germline trimming cut 5 bases from V and 0 bases from J; bases unmatched to any gene: 9. The CDR3 consists of 18 residues. CDR3 residues: CASSPPGLAGESSYEQYF. The CDR3, as DNA: TGTGCCAGCAGTCCCCCGGGACTAGCGGGGGAGAGCTCCTACGAGCAGTACTTC.

This rearrangement joins TRBV6-6 to TRBJ2-7; 7 bases align to TRBD1. The CDR3 contains 16 residues. Germline CDR1 MNHNY, CDR2 SVGAGI (reference sequence). V lost 5 bases to trimming and J lost 8 bases; unmatched junction nucleotides: 18. In nucleotides, the CDR3 is TGTGCCAGCAGTCCCCACCCGGGACAGCTAGTATTCAAGCAGTACTTC. Its translation: CASSPHPGQLVFKQYF.

This clone has more than one count but fewer than ten. The rearrangement links TRBV6-5 to TRBJ1-2, with D tentatively TRBD1 (5 bases). The V gene's germline CDR1 is MNHEY and CDR2 SVGAGI. The CDR3 loop spans 13 amino acids. Between the trimmed V and J ends, which lost 6 bases and 8 bases, there was a span of 16 bases. The CDR3 here is CASSIKGIEGYTF. The CDR3 coding sequence is TGTGCCAGCAGCATTAAGGGGATTGAGGGCTACACCTTC.

A few counts support this clone. The chain combines TRBV7-9 with TRBJ2-7; tentative D call: TRBD1 (6 bases). Germline-derived CDR1 and CDR2 are SEHNR and FQNEAQ (reference sequence). The CDR3 runs to 15 residues. The V gene lost 0 bases and the J gene lost 0 bases, with 9 bases spanning the gap. CDR3 region: CASSLATGISYEQYF. CDR3 nucleotide sequence: TGTGCCAGCAGCTTAGCGACAGGCATCTCCTACGAGCAGTACTTC.

The chain has TRBV4-1 and TRBJ2-5; 8 bases are shared with TRBD1. Germline lookup yields CDR1 MGHRA and CDR2 YSYEKL. The CDR3 is made up of 15 amino acids. With V trimmed by 2 bases and J by 3 bases, 5 bases remained unmatched. CDR3 DNA: TGCGCCAGCAGCCAACCAGGACAGGGTAAAGAGACCCAGTACTTC. This translates into CASSQPGQGKETQYF.